The TCR beta chain described here comes from a study of CD4 and CD8 cells across lung adenocarcinoma regions. The patients had localized lung adenocarcinoma, a non-small cell subtype. Regarding this clonotype: As the CDR3 is not closed by the conserved phenylalanine or tryptophan, this likely results from a read error. Because the CDR3's place on the DNA is in doubt, the DNA is left out and the CDR3 is given as listed by TCRdb.

The CDR3 contains 15 residues when both ends are counted. Germline V gene sequence: CDR1 MNHNS, CDR2 SASEGT. TCRdb re-called the PCR reads with MiXCR, one entry per CDR3 protein. The sample yields about 25,000 distinct CDR3 sequences, almost 50% seen once. The source material was CD8+ T cells from the center of a lung tumor. This chain links TRBV6-1 with TRBJ2-1; the table's D call, TRBD2, has no DNA check behind it. The clonotype originates from a male donor with lung adenocarcinoma. The CD4 and CD8 labels of this study may be unreliable. CDR3 in amino acids: CASIPLAGGGNEQVC.